This passage covers 16 T cell receptor beta chains from one sample sequenced in a study of blood T cell repertoires in COVID-19. The table came from immunoSEQ multiplex PCR; TCRdb's copy has only in-frame clones and leaves some out. The sample holds about half a million clones, 89% seen once. The sequencing sample was made of peripheral blood. The source is a man aged 18 to 29 with COVID-19, enrolled during active disease.

V and J are TRBV5-3 and TRBJ2-7; perhaps TRBD2 as D (5 bases). TRBV5-3 is classed as an ORF, of uncertain function. This CDR3 has 13 residues. Trimming shortened V by 2 bases and J by 6 bases, and 12 bases separated the two germline ends. CDR3 region: CARSLVRVCEQYF. The CDR3 DNA follows: TGTGCCAGAAGCTTAGTGAGGGTCTGCGAGCAGTACTTC.

CDR3 in amino acids: CASTDQGVATNEKLFF. CDR3 nucleotide sequence: TGTGCCAGCACGGACCAGGGCGTCGCAACTAATGAAAAACTGTTTTTT. The gene calls are TRBV2 and TRBJ1-4; TRBD1 might be the D (5 bases). The V gene lost 7 bases and the J gene lost 0 bases, with 15 bases spanning the gap. The CDR3 contains 16 residues. Germline values: CDR1 SNHLY, CDR2 FYNNEI.

The chain couples TRBV4-2 to TRBJ2-2, with 16 positions matching TRBD2. Germline V gene lookup returns CDR1 LGHNA and CDR2 YNFKEQ. This CDR3 is built from 17 residues. Losses at the gene ends were 3 bases for V and 5 bases for J; bases not matched to a gene: 3. The CDR3 nucleotides read TGTGCCAGCAGCCAGGGACTAGCGGGAGGGTTGACCGGGGAGCTGTTTTTT. This translates into CASSQGLAGGLTGELFF.

The J gene is TRBJ2-3, the V gene TRBV6-5; 9 nucleotides line up with TRBD2. This CDR3 is built from 14 residues. Losses at the gene ends were 4 bases for V and 4 bases for J; bases not matched to a gene: 3. The V gene's germline CDR1 is MNHEY and CDR2 SVGAGI. CDR3 DNA sequence: TGTGCCAGCAGTTCGGGACTAGCCTCAGATACGCAGTATTTT. Protein sequence: CASSSGLASDTQYF.

V is TRBV13 and J is TRBJ2-7, with 11 bases that match TRBD2. The germline CDR1 and CDR2 sequences are PRHDT and FYEKMQ (reference sequence). Trimming cost V 2 bases and J 3 bases; bases outside gene matches: 3. The CDR3 is 15 amino acids. CDR3 sequence reads: CASSLTGTSGYEQYF. The DNA of the CDR3 is TGTGCCAGCAGCTTAACCGGGACTAGCGGCTACGAGCAGTACTTC. The whole variable domain, remainder taken from reference TRBV13 and TRBJ2-7, is AAGVIQSPRHLIKEKRETATLKCYPIPRHDTVYWYQQGPGQDPQFLISFYEKMQSDKGSIPDRFSAQQFSDYHSELNMSSLELGDSALYFCASSLTGTSGYEQYFGPGTRLTVT.

This clone was seen more than once but under ten times. The chain has TRBV5-1 and TRBJ2-1; the match to TRBD2 covers 9 bases. This CDR3 spans 16 amino acids. The V gene's germline CDR1 is SGHRS and CDR2 YFSETQ. Trimming removed 1 base from V and 5 bases from J; junction bases left unmatched: 7. CDR3 DNA sequence: TGCGCCAGCAGCTTGTCGACTAGCGGCGAACACAATGAGCAGTTCTTC. Protein sequence: CASSLSTSGEHNEQFF.

The chain carries TRBV6-5 and TRBJ2-7; TRBD2 agrees at 7 bases. In germline, CDR1 is MNHEY, CDR2 SVGAGI. The CDR3 spans 15 residues. V lost 5 bases to trimming and J lost 2 bases; unmatched junction nucleotides: 9. For the CDR3, the DNA is TGTGCCAGCAGTCCTTCTTGGGGGGGGGCCTACGAGCAGTACTTC. It yields the protein CASSPSWGGAYEQYF.

The rearrangement joins TRBV30 to TRBJ1-1, with 7 positions matching TRBD1. Losses at the gene ends were 2 bases for V and 5 bases for J; bases not matched to a gene: 5. Germline V gives CDR1 GTSNPN, CDR2 SVGIG (reference sequence). This CDR3 has 13 amino acids. This CDR3 reads CAWSTGEATEAFF. The CDR3 region has the DNA TGTGCCTGGAGTACAGGGGAGGCGACTGAAGCTTTCTTT.

This clone was recorded only once. This chain connects TRBV6-5 to TRBJ1-1; no firm D call. The CDR3 contains 14 residues. Trimming shortened V by 6 bases and J by 1 base, and 12 bases separated the two germline ends. CDR1 and CDR2 from the germline V gene are MNHEY and SVGAGI. CDR3 DNA sequence: TGTGCCAGCAGCGGACGGACTCCGAACACTGAAGCTTTCTTT. Its translation: CASSGRTPNTEAFF.

The chain carries TRBV7-9 and TRBJ1-2; 7 nucleotides line up with TRBD1. In germline, CDR1 is SEHNR, CDR2 FQNEAQ (reference sequence). CDR3 length: 14 residues. V shed 5 bases, J shed 4 bases, and the junction held 7 bases outside the gene matches. The CDR3 region has the DNA TGTGCCAGCAGCACCAAGGGACAGTTCTATGGCTACACCTTC. Its protein is CASSTKGQFYGYTF.

The rearrangement links TRBV30 to TRBJ1-1, with D unclear. The CDR3 is 12 residues long. Trimming took off 4 bases at V and 8 bases at J, with 14 bases between the two ends. CDR1 and CDR2 from the germline V gene are GTSNPN and SVGIG (reference sequence). As DNA, the CDR3 is TGTGCCTGGAAACCCCCTAGAACGGAAGCTTTCTTT. Its protein is CAWKPPRTEAFF.

The chain couples TRBV6-6 to TRBJ1-2, with D tentatively TRBD1 (6 bases). Germline CDR1 is MNHNY and CDR2 is SVGAGI (reference sequence). CDR3 size: 15 residues. V gave up 9 bases and J gave up 5 bases, with 22 bases separating them. CDR3 protein: CASQSPWGGGYGYTF. CDR3 coding DNA: TGTGCCAGTCAAAGTCCCTGGGGAGGGGGATATGGCTACACCTTC.

CDR3: CASSPGQASTDTQYF. The CDR3 DNA sequence: TGTGCCAGTAGCCCTGGACAGGCTAGCACAGATACGCAGTATTTT. V and J are TRBV19 and TRBJ2-3; 7 bases map to TRBD1. CDR3 length: 15 residues. Germline V gene sequence: CDR1 LNHDA, CDR2 SQIVND (reference sequence). The trim removed 6 bases at V and 0 bases at J, leaving 6 bases unmatched.

The genes are TRBV28 and TRBJ1-1; D might be TRBD1 (5 bases). From germline, CDR1 is MDHEN and CDR2 SYDVKM. Trimming stripped 8 bases from V and 5 bases from J, with 15 bases between. The CDR3 has 13 residues. CDR3 sequence reads: CASLPRAGTEAFF. In DNA, the CDR3 is TGTGCCAGCTTGCCCAGGGCGGGGACTGAAGCTTTCTTT.

The V and J genes are TRBV19 and TRBJ2-1; tentatively, D is TRBD2 (6 bases). Trimming stripped 10 bases from V and 0 bases from J, with 16 bases between. Germline values: CDR1 LNHDA, CDR2 SQIVND (reference sequence). The CDR3 loop spans 15 amino acids. CDR3 amino acids: CATTRGASSYNEQFF. CDR3 nucleotide sequence: TGTGCCACGACGCGGGGTGCAAGCTCCTACAATGAGCAGTTCTTC.

V usage is TRBV10-1 and J usage is TRBJ1-1, with unresolved D. The length of the CDR3 is 15 residues. Germline assignment: CDR1 WNHNN and CDR2 SYGVQD (reference sequence). Trimming pared 2 bases from V and 5 bases from J, leaving 15 bases between. The CDR3 DNA reads as TGCGCCAGCAGTGAGGAAGGCAGGCCGGGGACTGAAGCTTTCTTT. It encodes CASSEEGRPGTEAFF.